The TCR beta chain described here comes from a study of cytomegalovirus exposure and HLA in healthy donors. The donors were members of the validation cohort comprising 120 subjects, separate from the approximately 630-subject first cohort. Sequenced by immunoSEQ multiplex PCR; TCRdb stores in-frame clones only, minus some. The repertoire consists of 300,000 to 450,000 clones, with roughly 85% occurring once and the leading ten covering 0.8% to 0.85%. V lost 7 bases and J 3 bases, leaving 13 bases between the germline ends. The CDR3 is made up of 14 amino acids. Germline assignment: CDR1 MNHNS and CDR2 SASEGT.

The chain employs TRBV6-1 and TRBJ2-1; possible D gene TRBD2, 5 bases. This TCR was sampled from a woman between 18 and 29 years old in good health and CMV-seronegative. The sample was PBMCs. CDR3 coding DNA: TGTGCCAGCACCGACGTTGGAGGCTACAATGAGCAGTTCTTC. Amino acids: CASTDVGGYNEQFF.